These T cell receptor beta chains were read from a single sample in a study of CD8 T cells in ankylosing spondylitis. TCRdb independently ran MiXCR on the 5' RACE reads; one entry per CDR3 protein. Of approximately 240,000 distinct CDR3 sequences in the sample, more than 9% are singletons; the top ten hold 2.6%. The sequencing sample was made of blood, either unsorted or a sorted T cell fraction (not recorded which). The receptor set was obtained from a male donor with ankylosing spondylitis or in good health (not recorded which). CDR3s include the opening cysteine and the closing phenylalanine or tryptophan. The order of the fields is J gene, clone size, D gene, V gene, CDR3 DNA, CDR3 protein. The D gene is left open where the match is weak. A row's size may be missing; if present it is once, few, many or a size class.

TRBJ2-7,many,-,TRBV5-1,TGCGCCAGCAGCTTTCGGCAGGGAAACTACGAGCAGTACTTC,CASSFRQGNYEQYF
TRBJ1-5,-,TRBD1,TRBV20-1,TGCAGTGCTTTGACAGGGGGAGGCAATCAGCCCCAGCATTTT,CSALTGGGNQPQHF
TRBJ1-1,many,-,TRBV5-1,TGCGCCAGCAGCTCGGCAGGGCGGGATGAAGCTTTCTTT,CASSSAGRDEAFF
TRBJ2-1,many,TRBD2,TRBV6-5,TGTGCCAGCAGACTCGGACTAGCGGGAAGGAATGAGCAGTTCTTC,CASRLGLAGRNEQFF
TRBJ2-3,-,-,TRBV18,TGTGCCAGCTCACCACCAGCGTCCCTCACAGATACGCAGTATTTT,CASSPPASLTDTQYF
TRBJ2-4,many,-,TRBV12-3/TRBV12-4,TGTGCCAGCAGTCCCGGCGGCCCTTTAGCCAAAAACATTCAGTACTTC,CASSPGGPLAKNIQYF
TRBJ1-3,-,-,TRBV30,TGTGCCTGGAGTCCCATGGGTGGAAACACCATATATTTT,CAWSPMGGNTIYF
TRBJ2-1,-,-,TRBV19,TGTGCCAGTAGTATAGATCCCCCAGGGGGAGCGGGGGCATCCTACAATGAGCAGTTCTTC,CASSIDPPGGAGASYNEQFF
TRBJ1-2,-,TRBD1,TRBV18,TGTGCCAGCCACGATGGACAGGTCGGCTATGGCTACACCTTC,CASHDGQVGYGYTF
TRBJ2-7,many,TRBD2,TRBV20-1,TGCAGTGCTCACCTACCGCGACTAGCGGGAGTAAACGAGCAGTACTTC,CSAHLPRLAGVNEQYF
TRBJ1-3,many,TRBD1,TRBV5-1,TGCGCCAGCAGCTGGGGGACAGGGGACCCCTCTGGAAACACCATATATTTT,CASSWGTGDPSGNTIYF
TRBJ2-5,few,TRBD1,TRBV5-1,TGCGCCAGCAGCTTGGTCACAGGGGGACAAGAGACCCAGTACTTC,CASSLVTGGQETQYF
TRBJ1-5,many,-,TRBV10-3,TGTGCCATCAGTGGGGCAGGTAGCAATCAGCCCCAGCATTTT,CAISGAGSNQPQHF
TRBJ2-1,many,TRBD2,TRBV28,TGTGCCAGCCACGGGACTAGCGGCAACAATGAGCAGTTCTTC,CASHGTSGNNEQFF